The 8 T cell receptor beta chains below come from one sample, sequenced in a study of cytomegalovirus exposure and HLA in healthy donors. This PCR relied on a set of 60 Vbeta primers and 13 Jbeta primers. Libraries were prepared by immunoSEQ multiplex PCR; TCRdb keeps only in-frame clonotypes and omits some of them. The table shows 100,000 to 150,000 clones, with around 80% occurring only once. Sequenced material: PBMCs. Source of these receptors: a woman aged 50 to 65 in good health and CMV-seropositive.

This clone has a handful of counts. This rearrangement joins TRBV18 to TRBJ2-7, with D unresolved. From germline, CDR1 is KGHSH and CDR2 LQKENI. CDR3 length: 14 amino acids. Trimming removed 5 bases at V and 0 bases at J, with 11 bases between. The CDR3 DNA reads as TGTGCCAGCTCAGACAACCTTGACTCCTACGAGCAGTACTTC. It encodes CASSDNLDSYEQYF.

The chain has TRBV7-9 and TRBJ1-3, with D unresolved. This CDR3 is built from 12 residues. The germline V and J ends were trimmed by 2 bases and 6 bases, with 5 bases remaining between them. Germline V lookup: CDR1 SEHNR, CDR2 FQNEAQ (reference sequence). The CDR3 bases are TGTGCCAGCAGCTTATCAGAAAACACCATATATTTT. Translated: CASSLSENTIYF.

The DNA of the CDR3 is TGCGCCAGCAGCCAAGAGGAGGGACCTTATGGCTACACCTTC. This codes for CASSQEEGPYGYTF. The chain uses TRBV4-3 and TRBJ1-2; tentatively, D is TRBD1 (5 bases). V was clipped by 0 bases and J by 5 bases, with 10 bases between them. This CDR3 comprises 14 residues. Looked up from germline, CDR1 is LGHNA and CDR2 is YSLEER.

The chain employs TRBV10-3 and TRBJ2-1, with TRBD2 matching 9 bases. Germline CDR1 reads ENHRY; CDR2 reads SYGVKD. The CDR3 consists of 18 residues. With 3 bases clipped from V and 8 bases from J, the junction kept 17 bases outside the gene matches. DNA of the CDR3: TGTGCCATCAGTGATTCAGCGTGGCGGGGGGGTACGACCTATGAGCAGTTCTTC. This translates into CAISDSAWRGGTTYEQFF.

The V gene is TRBV19, the J gene TRBJ1-1; the D gene is possibly TRBD1 (5 bases). CDR1 LNHDA and CDR2 SQIVND come from the germline V gene (reference sequence). This CDR3 is built from 16 residues. Trimming removed 7 bases from V and 2 bases from J, with 20 bases in between. The CDR3 loop is CASTGAAGGRNTEAFF. The CDR3 nucleotides read TGTGCCAGTACTGGGGCGGCCGGGGGGAGAAACACTGAAGCTTTCTTT.

The chain combines TRBV4-3 with TRBJ2-7, with unresolved D. The CDR3 covers 15 residues. Germline V gives CDR1 LGHNA, CDR2 YSLEER. V lost 1 base to trimming and J lost 3 bases, with 13 bases between them. CDR3 loop: CASSQGDRGRYEQYF. CDR3 nucleotides: TGCGCCAGCAGCCAAGGCGACCGAGGTCGCTACGAGCAGTACTTC.

This chain joins TRBV30 and TRBJ2-3; tentatively, D is TRBD1 (6 bases). V dropped 1 base and J dropped 1 base, with 9 bases sitting between them. CDR3 length: 14 amino acids. The germline V gene encodes CDR1 GTSNPN and CDR2 SVGIG (reference sequence). The CDR3 bases are TGTGCCTGGAGTGCCAACAGGGGCACAGATACGCAGTATTTT. Its protein is CAWSANRGTDTQYF.

V is TRBV4-3 and J is TRBJ1-1; maybe TRBD1 (5 bases). V was trimmed by 0 bases and J by 0 bases, leaving 17 bases between them. The V gene's germline CDR1 is LGHNA and CDR2 YSLEER. This CDR3 spans 18 amino acids. The CDR3 here is CASSQDPDRYIMNTEAFF. The CDR3, as DNA: TGCGCCAGCAGCCAAGATCCCGACAGATACATAATGAACACTGAAGCTTTCTTT.